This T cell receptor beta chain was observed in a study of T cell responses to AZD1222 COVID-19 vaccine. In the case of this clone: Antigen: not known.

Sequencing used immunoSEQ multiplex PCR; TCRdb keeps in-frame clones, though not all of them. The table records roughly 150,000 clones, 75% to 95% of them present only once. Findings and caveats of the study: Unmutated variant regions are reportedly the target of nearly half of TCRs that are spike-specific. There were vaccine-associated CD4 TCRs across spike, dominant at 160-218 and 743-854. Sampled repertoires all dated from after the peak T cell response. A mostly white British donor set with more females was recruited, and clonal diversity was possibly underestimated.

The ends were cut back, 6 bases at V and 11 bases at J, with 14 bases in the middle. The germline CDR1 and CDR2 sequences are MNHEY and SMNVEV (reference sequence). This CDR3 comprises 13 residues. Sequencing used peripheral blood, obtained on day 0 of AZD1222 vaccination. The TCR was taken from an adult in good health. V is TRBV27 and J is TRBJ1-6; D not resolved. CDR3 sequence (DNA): TGTGCCAGCAGCCCCATCTCCAGGCCACCCCTCCACTTT. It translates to CASSPISRPPLHF.